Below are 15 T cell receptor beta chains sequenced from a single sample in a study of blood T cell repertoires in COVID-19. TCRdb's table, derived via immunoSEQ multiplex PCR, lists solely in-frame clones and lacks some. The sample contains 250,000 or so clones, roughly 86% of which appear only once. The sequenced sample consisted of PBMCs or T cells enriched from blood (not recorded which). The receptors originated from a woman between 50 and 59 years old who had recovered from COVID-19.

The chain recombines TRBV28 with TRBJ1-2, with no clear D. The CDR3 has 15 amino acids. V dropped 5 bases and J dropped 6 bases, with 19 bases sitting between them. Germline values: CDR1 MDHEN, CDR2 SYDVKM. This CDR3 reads CASSTAGSREHGYTF. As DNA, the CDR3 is TGTGCCAGCAGTACCGCAGGATCTCGGGAGCATGGCTACACCTTC.

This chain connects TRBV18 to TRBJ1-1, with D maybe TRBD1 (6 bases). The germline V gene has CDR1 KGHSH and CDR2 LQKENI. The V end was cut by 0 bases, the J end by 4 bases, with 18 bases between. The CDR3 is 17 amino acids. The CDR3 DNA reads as TGTGCCAGCTCACCACCCCCGGCAGGGGTGGTTTTCACTGAAGCTTTCTTT. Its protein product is CASSPPPAGVVFTEAFF.

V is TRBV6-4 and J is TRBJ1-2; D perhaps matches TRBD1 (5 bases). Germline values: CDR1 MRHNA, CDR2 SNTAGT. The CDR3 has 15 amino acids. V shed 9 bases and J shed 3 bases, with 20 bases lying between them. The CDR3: CARPNRCREDYGYTF. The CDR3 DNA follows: TGTGCCAGGCCTAATCGGTGCAGGGAGGACTATGGCTACACCTTC.

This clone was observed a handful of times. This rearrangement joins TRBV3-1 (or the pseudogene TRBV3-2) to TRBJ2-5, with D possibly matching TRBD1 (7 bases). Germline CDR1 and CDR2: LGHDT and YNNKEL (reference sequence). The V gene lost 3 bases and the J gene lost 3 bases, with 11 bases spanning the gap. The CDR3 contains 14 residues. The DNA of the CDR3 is TGTGCCAGCAGCCATCAGGGGGGCGAAGAGACCCAGTACTTC. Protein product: CASSHQGGEETQYF.

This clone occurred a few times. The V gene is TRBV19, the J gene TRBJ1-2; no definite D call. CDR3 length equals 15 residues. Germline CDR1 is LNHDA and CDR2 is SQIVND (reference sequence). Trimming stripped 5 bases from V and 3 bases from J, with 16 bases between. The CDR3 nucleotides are TGTGCCAGTAGTCAGTCTGGGCGACTATACTATGGCTACACCTTC. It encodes CASSQSGRLYYGYTF.

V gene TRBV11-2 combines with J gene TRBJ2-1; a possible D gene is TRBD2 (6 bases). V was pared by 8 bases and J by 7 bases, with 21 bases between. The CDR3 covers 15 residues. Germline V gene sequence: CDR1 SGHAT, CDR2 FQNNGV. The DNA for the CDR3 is TGTGCCAGCGCCTCCTGGGAGAAGGAGGGTAATGAGCAGTTCTTC. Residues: CASASWEKEGNEQFF.

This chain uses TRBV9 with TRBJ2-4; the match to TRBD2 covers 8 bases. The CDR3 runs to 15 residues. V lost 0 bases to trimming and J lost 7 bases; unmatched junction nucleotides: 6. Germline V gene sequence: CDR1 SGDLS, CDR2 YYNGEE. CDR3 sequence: CASSVAASGPNIQYF. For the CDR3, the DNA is TGTGCCAGCAGCGTAGCGGCTAGCGGGCCTAACATTCAGTACTTC.

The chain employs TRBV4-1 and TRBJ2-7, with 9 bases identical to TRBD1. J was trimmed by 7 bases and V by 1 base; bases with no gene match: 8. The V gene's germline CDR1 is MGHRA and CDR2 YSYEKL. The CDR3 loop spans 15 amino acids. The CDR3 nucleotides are TGCGCCAGCAGCCAAGGGAACCGGGACAGGGCGGAGCAGTACTTC. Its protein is CASSQGNRDRAEQYF.

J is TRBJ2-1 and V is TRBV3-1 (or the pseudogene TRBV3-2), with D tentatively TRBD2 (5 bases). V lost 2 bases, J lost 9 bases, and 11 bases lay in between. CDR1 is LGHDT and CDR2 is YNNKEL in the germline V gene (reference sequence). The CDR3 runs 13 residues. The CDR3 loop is CASSQQLGSEQFF. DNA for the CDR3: TGTGCCAGCAGCCAACAACTAGGTAGTGAGCAGTTCTTC.

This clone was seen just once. The CDR3 loop reads CASRTPDRKTFF. CDR3 sequence (DNA): TGTGCCAGCCGAACCCCCGACAGGAAAACTTTCTTT. V is TRBV28 and J is TRBJ1-1; possible D gene TRBD1, 6 bases. V was cut by 8 bases and J by 12 bases, with 19 bases left in between. There are 12 residues in the CDR3. The V gene's germline CDR1 is MDHEN and CDR2 SYDVKM.

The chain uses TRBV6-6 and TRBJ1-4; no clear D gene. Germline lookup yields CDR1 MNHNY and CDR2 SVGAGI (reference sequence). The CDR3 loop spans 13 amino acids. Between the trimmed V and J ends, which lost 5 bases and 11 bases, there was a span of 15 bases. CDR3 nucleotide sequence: TGTGCCAGCAGTGCCCAATCGGCTAGTAAACTGTTTTTT. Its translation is CASSAQSASKLFF.

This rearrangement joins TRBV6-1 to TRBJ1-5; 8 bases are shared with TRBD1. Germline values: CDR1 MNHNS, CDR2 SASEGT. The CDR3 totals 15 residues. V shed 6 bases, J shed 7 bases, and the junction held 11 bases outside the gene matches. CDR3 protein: CASSITRTGKQPQHF. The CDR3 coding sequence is TGTGCCAGCAGCATAACAAGGACAGGGAAACAGCCCCAGCATTTT.

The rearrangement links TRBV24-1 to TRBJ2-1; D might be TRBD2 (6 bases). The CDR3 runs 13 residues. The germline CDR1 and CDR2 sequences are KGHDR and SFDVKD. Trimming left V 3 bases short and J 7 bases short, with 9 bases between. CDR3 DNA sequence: TGTGCCACCAGTGATCCGACTAGGAATGAGCAGTTCTTC. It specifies CATSDPTRNEQFF.

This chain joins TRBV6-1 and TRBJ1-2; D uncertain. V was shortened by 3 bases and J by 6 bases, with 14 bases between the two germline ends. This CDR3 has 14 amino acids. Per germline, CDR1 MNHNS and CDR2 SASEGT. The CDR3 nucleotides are TGTGCCAGCAGTGAGCAGCCCAGAGGGAATGGCTACACCTTC. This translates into CASSEQPRGNGYTF.

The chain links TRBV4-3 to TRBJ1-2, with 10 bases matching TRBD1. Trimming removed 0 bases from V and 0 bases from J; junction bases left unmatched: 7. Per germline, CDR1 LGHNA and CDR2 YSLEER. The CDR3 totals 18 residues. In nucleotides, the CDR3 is TGCGCCAGCAGCCAAGAACCGGGACAGGGGACAGCTAACTATGGCTACACCTTC. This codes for CASSQEPGQGTANYGYTF.